A selection of T cell receptor beta chains follows, all from one sample in a study of blood T cell repertoires in COVID-19. Clones were read by immunoSEQ multiplex PCR, and TCRdb kept only the in-frame ones, dropping some. The sample holds 250,000 to 300,000 clones, around 81% seen once. Sequencing was performed on peripheral blood. The receptors shown here come from a woman in her sixties or seventies with active or convalescent COVID-19. CDR3s include the opening cysteine and the closing phenylalanine or tryptophan. The D gene is left open where the match is weak. Expanded clones are given a class, and other clones once, few, many or no size at all.

>NA|TRBV2|NA|TRBJ1-1
CASNLIGTEAFF
TGTGCCAGCAATCTAATCGGCACTGAAGCTTTCTTT
>NA|TRBV5-6|once|TRBJ1-6
CASSPGHTGYNSPLHF
TGTGCCAGCAGTCCGGGACACACAGGCTATAATTCACCCCTCCACTTT
>NA|TRBV30|few|TRBJ2-7
CAWSWQSPFYEQYF
TGTGCCTGGAGTTGGCAGTCTCCCTTCTACGAGCAGTACTTC
>NA|TRBV5-5|NA|TRBJ1-4
CASSLRGYEKLFF
TGTGCCAGCAGCCTACGAGGGTATGAAAAACTGTTTTTT
>NA|TRBV5-4|NA|TRBJ2-7
CASSLGLEEQYF
TGTGCCAGCAGCTTAGGCCTAGAGGAGCAGTACTTC
>TRBD2|TRBV3-1/TRBV3-2|once|TRBJ2-5
CASSQETSGETQYF
TGTGCCAGCAGCCAAGAAACTAGCGGGGAGACCCAGTACTTC
>TRBD1|TRBV7-3|NA|TRBJ2-2
CASSFVGTGDTGELFF
TGTGCCAGCAGCTTCGTGGGGACAGGGGACACCGGGGAGCTGTTTTTT
>NA|TRBV7-2|NA|TRBJ1-3
CASSLLASSGNTIYF
TGTGCCAGCAGCTTACTAGCCAGCTCTGGAAACACCATATATTTT
>TRBD2|TRBV10-3|NA|TRBJ2-3
CAIGPSGGARDTQYF
TGTGCCATCGGCCCTAGCGGGGGGGCCAGAGATACGCAGTATTTT
>TRBD1|TRBV9|NA|TRBJ2-3
CASSPREDRAFGDTQYF
TGTGCCAGCAGCCCCCGAGAGGACAGGGCTTTTGGAGATACGCAGTATTTT
>TRBD2|TRBV7-8|NA|TRBJ2-1
CASSPGTSGGNEQFF
TGTGCCAGCAGCCCAGGGACTAGCGGGGGGAATGAGCAGTTCTTC
>TRBD1|TRBV9|NA|TRBJ2-3
CASSPRGLGTDTQYF
TGTGCCAGCAGCCCCAGGGGGCTAGGCACAGATACGCAGTATTTT
>NA|TRBV6-5|NA|TRBJ1-2
CASSSTGTLNYGYTF
TGTGCCAGCAGTTCGACAGGTACCCTTAACTATGGCTACACCTTC
>NA|TRBV5-4|few|TRBJ1-1
CASSPGQYEAFF
TGTGCCAGCAGCCCCGGACAGTATGAAGCTTTCTTT
>NA|TRBV5-5|NA|TRBJ2-3
CASSLDGGGHTDTQYF
TGTGCCAGCAGCTTGGATGGGGGGGGCCACACAGATACGCAGTATTTT
>TRBD2|TRBV14|NA|TRBJ2-5
CASSQARIGRQETQYF
TGTGCCAGCAGCCAAGCCCGGATCGGGAGGCAAGAGACCCAGTACTTC
>NA|TRBV20-1|NA|TRBJ2-7
CSASQGPSYEQYF
TGCAGTGCTAGTCAGGGGCCCTCCTACGAGCAGTACTTC
>NA|TRBV2|NA|TRBJ1-2
CASSAVSGGRGYTF
TGTGCCAGCAGTGCCGTCTCAGGTGGTCGGGGCTACACCTTC